This T cell receptor beta chain comes out of a study of cytomegalovirus exposure and HLA in healthy donors. The study's findings and limits: Relative to equally common others, HLA-associated TCR beta chains showed greater clonal expansion in a later analysis. In vitro experiments confirmed that three CMV-associated chains were specific for CMV antigens. A prior analysis recorded that most TCR beta V segments were productive about 90% or about 30% of the time. Presence/absence analyses supposed approximately even sequencing depth among donors.

Germline-derived CDR1 and CDR2 are SGHNT and YENEEA. There are 13 residues in the CDR3. V was trimmed by 2 bases and J by 6 bases, leaving 7 bases between them. Researchers ran the PCR with 60 Vbeta and 13 Jbeta primers. The assay was immunoSEQ multiplex PCR, and TCRdb's table has in-frame clones only and misses some. Its listing shows about 72,000 clones. As to this clone: Its antigen is still unknown.

The receptor was isolated from a man over 45 in good health and CMV-seropositive. This chain joins TRBV11-3 and TRBJ2-2; D may be TRBD2 (5 bases). The specimen sequenced was PBMCs. The CDR3 spells CASSLSRAGELFF. The CDR3 coding sequence is TGTGCCAGCAGCTTATCGAGGGCCGGGGAGCTGTTTTTT.